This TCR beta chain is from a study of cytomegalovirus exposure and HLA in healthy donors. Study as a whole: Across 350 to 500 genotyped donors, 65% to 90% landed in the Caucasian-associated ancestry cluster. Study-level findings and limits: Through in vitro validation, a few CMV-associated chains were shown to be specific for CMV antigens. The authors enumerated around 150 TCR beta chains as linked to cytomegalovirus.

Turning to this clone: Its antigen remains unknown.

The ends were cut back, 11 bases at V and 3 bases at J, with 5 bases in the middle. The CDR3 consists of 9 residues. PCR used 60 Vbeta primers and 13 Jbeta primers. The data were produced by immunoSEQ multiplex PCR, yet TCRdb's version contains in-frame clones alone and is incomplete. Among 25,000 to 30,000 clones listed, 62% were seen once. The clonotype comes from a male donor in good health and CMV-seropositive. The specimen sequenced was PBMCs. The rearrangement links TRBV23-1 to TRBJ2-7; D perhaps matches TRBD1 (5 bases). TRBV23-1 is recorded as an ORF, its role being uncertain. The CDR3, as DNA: TGCGCCGACAGCTACGAGCAGTACTTC. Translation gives CADSYEQYF.